This T cell receptor (beta chain) was recorded in a study of human T cells and chemical hapten exposure. This CDR3 region has 13 residues. Trimming left V 8 bases short and J 0 bases short, with 11 bases between. CDR1 and CDR2 (germline): MNHEY, SVGEGT. Time point in this sample: patch test 3, about 24 weeks after DPC sensitization. Treatment in this sample: therapeutic diphenylcyclopropenone sensitization with weekly scalp DPC. This clonotype was seen ten or more times. Each CDR3 protein is one row after TCRdb ran MiXCR on the RACE reads. The sample holds approximately 80,000 distinct CDR3 sequences; 13% are singletons and the top ten take approximately 6.2%.

V gene TRBV6-2 or TRBV6-3 combines with J gene TRBJ2-7; D gene unclear. The sequence came from a woman aged 45-60 years with alopecia areata. Some clones in this sample may be carry-over from other donors' samples. The source material was whole blood, sampled in connection with sensitization to the hapten diphenylcyclopropenone (DPC). CDR3 sequence (DNA): TGTGCCAGCGGAAAAGGAAGCTCCTACGAGCAGTACTTC. It specifies CASGKGSSYEQYF.